Here is one TCR beta chain with its context. Its antigen remains undetermined. Base qualities are not at hand, and no much larger clone is one base apart. The data derive from a study of cytomegalovirus exposure and HLA in healthy donors listed by TCRdb under 2017. Background for the entire study: A later analysis indicated that the 90 to 150 validation repertoires were generated on the platform also employed for the roughly 720 repertoires of the first cohort. In addition to the first cohort of 650 to 750 subjects, a separate validation cohort of 120 different subjects was used. High-throughput TCR immunosequencing, statistical association of individual TCRs with disease status, and machine learning were combined to predict cytomegalovirus infection status. The study aimed to test whether signatures of past pathogen exposure could be identified by cataloging public T cell receptors. What the study reported, not specific to this receptor: A later analysis found that TCRs clustered in the first cohort also tended to co-occur in the 120 validation repertoires, with roughly 95% of cluster scores above 0. In vitro tests confirmed that a few of the cytomegalovirus-associated TCR beta chains recognize cytomegalovirus antigens. In the study, around 160 TCR beta chains were listed as associated with cytomegalovirus. The classifier was reported to diagnose cytomegalovirus status with high specificity and sensitivity in both the original and validation cohorts. Most TCR sequences were seen in very few donors, while some public TCRs were found in many individuals. A later analysis had no HLA typing for the validation cohort, so co-occurrence there was scored across all 120 or so repertoires. The authors suggested that the approach could potentially be generalized to other disease states and immunological phenotypes.

The donors belonged to the validation cohort of over a hundred subjects, which was separate from the 666-subject first cohort. Libraries were prepared through the immunoSEQ multiplex PCR assay. The authors' analysis ran thus. To diagnose cytomegalovirus status from the catalog of TCR beta chain sequences, a statistical classification framework was built. TCRdb retrieved this table from immuneACCESS and kept in-frame rearrangements only. Not all clones are present; in checked studies, unresolved V genes account for under half, and no reason is known for the remainder. V and J calls and clone size are copied from that table; D and trimming were computed from the DNA. This sample comprises 40,000 to 60,000 clones, roughly 94% of them detected only once. Less than 9.5% of the sample is held by the ten biggest clonotypes. The CDR3 spans 16 residues, from the cysteine through the phenylalanine. The DNA shown is the 48-base CDR3, in frame from base 1. After removal of 0 bases from V and 6 bases from J, the junction retains 7 bases not matched to a gene. CDR1 and CDR2, per the germline V gene, are LGHNA and YNFKEQ.

The source material was PBMCs. The chain links TRBV4-2 with TRBJ2-3; 9 bases in the junction line up with TRBD2. The source is a young woman in good health and CMV-seropositive. The nucleotide sequence is given as TGTGCCAGCAGCCAAGATCCAGGCGCGGGGGGGGATACGCAGTATTTT. It translates to CASSQDPGAGGDTQYF.